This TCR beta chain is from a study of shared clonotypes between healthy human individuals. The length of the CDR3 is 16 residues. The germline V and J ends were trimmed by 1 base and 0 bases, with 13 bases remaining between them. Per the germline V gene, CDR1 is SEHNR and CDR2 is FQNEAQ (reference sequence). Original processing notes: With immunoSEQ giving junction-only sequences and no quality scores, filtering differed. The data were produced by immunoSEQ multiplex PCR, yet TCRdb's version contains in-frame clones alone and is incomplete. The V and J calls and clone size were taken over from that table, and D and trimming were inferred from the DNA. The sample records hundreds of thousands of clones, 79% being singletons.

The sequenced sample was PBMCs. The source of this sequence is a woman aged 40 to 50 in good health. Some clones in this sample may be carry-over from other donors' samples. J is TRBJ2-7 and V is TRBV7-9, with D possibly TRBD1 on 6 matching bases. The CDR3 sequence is CASSLDGQKSSYEQYF. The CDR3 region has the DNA TGTGCCAGCAGCTTAGATGGACAGAAAAGCTCCTACGAGCAGTACTTC.